The 25 T cell receptor beta chains in this list originate from one sample, sequenced in a study of PD-L1 blockade in urothelial cancer. Using immunoSEQ multiplex PCR, the repertoire was profiled, and TCRdb retains in-frame clones only, with some absent. Altogether under 30,000 clones are present, roughly 80% being singletons, with the ten largest covering around 9.5%. The sequencing here drew on PBMCs, taken around atezolizumab (anti-PD-L1) treatment. These receptors came from a man between 65 and 79 years old with urothelial cancer.

The genes are TRBV27 and TRBJ2-7, with TRBD1 as a possible D gene (6 bases). The CDR3 is 15 residues long. Per the germline V gene, CDR1 is MNHEY and CDR2 is SMNVEV (reference sequence). V gave up 5 bases and J gave up 2 bases, with 16 bases separating them. The CDR3: CASSPSPGTPYEQYF. Here the CDR3 DNA reads TGTGCCAGCAGTCCCTCCCCAGGGACACCCTACGAGCAGTACTTC.

The chain links TRBV29-1 to TRBJ2-3; TRBD2 matches 7 bases. The CDR3 runs 14 residues. The V gene end was trimmed by 0 bases and the J gene end by 2 bases; junction bases not matched to a gene: 2. CDR1 and CDR2 (germline): SQVTM, ANQGSEA. The DNA of the CDR3 is TGCAGCGTTGAAGAGGAGCGGGACACAGATACGCAGTATTTT. Protein product: CSVEEERDTDTQYF.

This clone has a single count. The chain has TRBV4-1 and TRBJ1-2; TRBD1 matches 8 bases. V was pared by 1 base and J by 4 bases, with 11 bases of the junction left unmatched. The CDR3 extends over 17 amino acids. Germline V gene sequence: CDR1 MGHRA, CDR2 YSYEKL. This CDR3 is CASSQGLSQGAGYGYTF. As DNA, the CDR3 is TGCGCCAGCAGCCAAGGTCTTTCGCAGGGGGCGGGCTATGGCTACACCTTC.

The V call is TRBV11-2, the J call TRBJ2-5; D possibly corresponds to TRBD1 (5 bases). CDR1 SGHAT and CDR2 FQNNGV come from the germline V gene. This CDR3 has 17 amino acids. Trimming pared 0 bases from V and 5 bases from J, leaving 19 bases between. DNA for the CDR3: TGTGCCAGCAGCTTAGAGCCCTCCAGGGATATCGGTGAGACCCAGTACTTC. Translating it yields CASSLEPSRDIGETQYF. The full variable domain, rest sourced from reference TRBV11-2 and TRBJ2-5, is EAGVAQSPRYKIIEKRQSVAFWCNPISGHATLYWYQQILGQGPKLLIQFQNNGVVDDSQLPKDRFSAERLKGVDSTLKIQPAKLEDSAVYLCASSLEPSRDIGETQYFGPGTRLLVL.

V gene TRBV18 combines with J gene TRBJ1-4; D not resolved. Germline values: CDR1 KGHSH, CDR2 LQKENI. V lost 2 bases, J lost 6 bases, and 16 bases lay in between. This CDR3 has 16 amino acids. CDR3 bases: TGTGCCAGCTCACCAACCCAATTGACTGACGATGAAAAACTGTTTTTT. This codes for CASSPTQLTDDEKLFF. The full variable domain, completed using reference TRBV18 and TRBJ1-4, is NAGVMQNPRHLVRRRGQEARLRCSPMKGHSHVYWYRQLPEEGLKFMVYLQKENIIDESGMPKERFSAEFPKEGPSILRIQQVVRGDSAAYFCASSPTQLTDDEKLFFGSGTQLSVL.

The chain is built from TRBV19 and TRBJ1-2; D might be TRBD1 (6 bases). The CDR3 contains 13 residues. CDR1 and CDR2 (germline): LNHDA, SQIVND (reference sequence). The ends were cut back, 10 bases at V and 2 bases at J, with 14 bases in the middle. The CDR3 DNA reads TGTGCCACTGAGGGGGATTGGAACTATGGCTACACCTTC. Amino acids: CATEGDWNYGYTF.

The chain uses TRBV2 and TRBJ2-5; D is possibly TRBD2 (5 bases). The CDR3 is made up of 15 amino acids. In germline, CDR1 is SNHLY, CDR2 FYNNEI. Deletions cut 8 bases from V and 4 bases from J, with 20 bases between. CDR3 DNA: TGTGCCAGCGGGCAGGCGGGTAGCGTGGGAGAGACCCAGTACTTC. The encoded protein is CASGQAGSVGETQYF.

The chain combines TRBV5-1 with TRBJ2-7; no firm D call. The V and J ends lost 0 bases and 3 bases respectively, with 7 bases between them. CDR3 length: 13 amino acids. In germline, CDR1 is SGHRS, CDR2 YFSETQ. CDR3 bases: TGCGCCAGCAGCTTGGACAGCTTCTACGAGCAGTACTTC. Translated, it gives CASSLDSFYEQYF.

This rearrangement joins TRBV2 to TRBJ1-5; tentatively, D is TRBD1 (6 bases). Trimming left V 7 bases short and J 4 bases short, with 11 bases between. The CDR3 length is 13 residues. The germline V gene has CDR1 SNHLY and CDR2 FYNNEI. CDR3 amino acids: CASNNRENQPQHF. The CDR3 nucleotides are TGTGCCAGCAATAACAGGGAAAATCAGCCCCAGCATTTT.

The sample holds one count of this clone. V usage is TRBV6-5 and J usage is TRBJ2-7; 7 nucleotides agree with TRBD1. With V trimmed by 5 bases and J by 3 bases, 7 bases remained unmatched. Germline V gene data show CDR1 as MNHEY and CDR2 as SVGAGI. This CDR3 is built from 14 residues. The DNA for the CDR3 is TGTGCCAGCAGTCCCGGGACAGATGGCTACGAGCAGTACTTC. This codes for CASSPGTDGYEQYF.

The CDR3 DNA reads as TGTGCCAGCAGTCTTATACAGGGGTCGTCCTACGAGCAGTACTTC. It is translated as CASSLIQGSSYEQYF. The chain has TRBV27 and TRBJ2-7, with TRBD1 matching over 7 bases. The germline gives CDR1 MNHEY, CDR2 SMNVEV (reference sequence). Trimming at V came to 5 bases and at J to 1 base, leaving 8 bases not matched to a gene. The CDR3 length is 15 residues.

The rearrangement links TRBV5-1 to TRBJ2-3; D is perhaps TRBD1 (7 bases). Trimming took off 4 bases at V and 6 bases at J, with 18 bases between the two ends. Germline lookup yields CDR1 SGHRS and CDR2 YFSETQ. This CDR3 contains 15 residues. CDR3 in amino acids: CASSPGGGAADTQYF. DNA of the CDR3: TGCGCCAGCAGCCCAGGAGGGGGCGCAGCCGATACGCAGTATTTT.

The rearrangement links TRBV5-1 to TRBJ2-1; perhaps TRBD2 as D (6 bases). V was clipped by 4 bases and J by 5 bases, with 13 bases between them. The CDR3 has 14 residues. The V gene's germline CDR1 is SGHRS and CDR2 YFSETQ. The CDR3 DNA follows: TGCGCCAGCAGCCTCAGCGGGCCTGACAATGAGCAGTTCTTC. It translates to CASSLSGPDNEQFF.

This clone turned up a few times. The chain has TRBV5-1 and TRBJ2-7, with a tentative D call TRBD2 (6 bases). The germline CDR1 and CDR2 sequences are SGHRS and YFSETQ. The CDR3 has 15 amino acids. V shed 5 bases and J shed 2 bases, with 17 bases lying between them. The CDR3 sequence: CASREGEALTYEQYF. The CDR3 DNA reads as TGCGCCAGCAGAGAAGGGGAGGCTTTGACCTACGAGCAGTACTTC.

The chain links TRBV2 to TRBJ1-4, with TRBD1 as a possible D gene (5 bases). V lost 6 bases to trimming and J lost 3 bases, with 8 bases between them. The CDR3 is 13 residues long. Per germline, CDR1 SNHLY and CDR2 FYNNEI. The CDR3 bases are TGTGCCAGCAGCTGGGGGGCTAATGAAAAACTGTTTTTT. As protein: CASSWGANEKLFF.

This chain joins TRBV7-9 and TRBJ1-5; 12 bases are shared with TRBD1. The V gene's germline CDR1 is SEHNR and CDR2 FQNEAQ (reference sequence). The CDR3 has 15 amino acids. Trimming cost V 4 bases and J 6 bases; bases outside gene matches: 4. The CDR3 DNA is TGTGCCAGCAGCTCGGGACAGGGGGCCGGTCAGCCCCAGCATTTT. This translates into CASSSGQGAGQPQHF.

The chain carries TRBV5-4 and TRBJ2-1, with D possibly matching TRBD2 (5 bases). The germline CDR1 and CDR2 sequences are SGHNT and YYREEE (reference sequence). Trimming took off 4 bases at V and 3 bases at J, with 14 bases between the two ends. This CDR3 spans 15 amino acids. The CDR3 nucleotides read TGTGCCAGCAGCCAGCCAGCTAGCATCTACAATGAGCAGTTCTTC. It specifies CASSQPASIYNEQFF.

The CDR3 nucleotides read TGTGCCAGCAGCTCGGGACAGGTTGCTGATACGCAGTATTTT. Protein product: CASSSGQVADTQYF. The rearrangement uses TRBV7-6 and TRBJ2-3, with 8 bases fitting TRBD1. Losses at the gene ends were 4 bases for V and 6 bases for J; bases not matched to a gene: 6. There are 14 residues in the CDR3. Germline-derived CDR1 and CDR2 are SGHVS and FNYEAQ.

This clone was seen only once. This chain links TRBV6-1 with TRBJ2-6, with 7 bases lining up with TRBD1. V shed 5 bases and J 5 bases; nucleotides not matched to a gene: 6. CDR1 and CDR2 (germline): MNHNS, SASEGT. The length of the CDR3 is 15 residues. The CDR3 DNA reads TGTGCCAGCAGTCCCTTGGGACAGCGGGCCAACGTCCTGACTTTC. It encodes CASSPLGQRANVLTF.

The rearrangement joins TRBV5-4 to TRBJ2-5, with TRBD2 as a possible D gene (6 bases). The germline gives CDR1 SGHNT, CDR2 YYREEE (reference sequence). This CDR3 region has 15 residues. V dropped 3 bases and J dropped 5 bases, with 17 bases sitting between them. CDR3 sequence: CASSSPPPSVETQYF. CDR3 bases: TGTGCCAGCAGCTCTCCCCCACCTAGCGTCGAGACCCAGTACTTC. The full variable domain, in which reference TRBV5-4 and TRBJ2-5 provide the parts outside the CDR3, is ETGVTQSPTHLIKTRGQQVTLRCSSQSGHNTVSWYQQALGQGPQFIFQYYREEENGRGNFPPRFSGLQFPNYSSELNVNALELDDSALYLCASSSPPPSVETQYFGPGTRLLVL.

This clone was seen a handful of times. This chain connects TRBV4-1 to TRBJ2-1; 10 bases align to TRBD2. Trimming removed 5 bases from V and 7 bases from J; junction bases left unmatched: 11. Per germline, CDR1 MGHRA and CDR2 YSYEKL. The CDR3 sequence is 16 residues long. The CDR3 DNA follows: TGCGCCAGCAGCTATATCCCTAGCGGGAGCTTTAATGAGCAGTTCTTC. The encoded protein is CASSYIPSGSFNEQFF.

The gene calls are TRBV21-1 and TRBJ1-3. TRBV21-1 is an annotated pseudogene. The CDR3 is 15 residues long. CDR3 sequence: CASSKVPRAGGTIYF. CDR3 sequence (DNA): TGTGCCAGCAGCAAAGTTCCCAGGGCCGGGGGCACCATATATTTT.

The chain recombines TRBV2 with TRBJ2-3, with D perhaps matching TRBD2 (6 bases). This CDR3 comprises 15 residues. Trimming stripped 3 bases from V and 6 bases from J, with 16 bases between. Germline CDR1 reads SNHLY; CDR2 reads FYNNEI. The CDR3 protein is CASSEDYIAFDTQYF. CDR3 bases: TGTGCCAGCAGTGAGGACTACATCGCGTTCGATACGCAGTATTTT.

This chain uses TRBV5-1 with TRBJ1-5; the D gene is possibly TRBD1 (5 bases). Trimming removed 3 bases from V and 2 bases from J, with 6 bases in between. Germline values: CDR1 SGHRS, CDR2 YFSETQ. The CDR3 has 13 amino acids. The CDR3 DNA reads TGCGCCAGCAGCTCGACAGGCAATCAGCCCCAGCATTTT. Its protein is CASSSTGNQPQHF.

The chain uses TRBV18 and TRBJ2-5; 8 bases match TRBD1. The CDR3 has 15 residues. Germline assignment: CDR1 KGHSH and CDR2 LQKENI. J gave up 1 base and V 3 bases, and 4 bases lay outside the gene matches. The CDR3 loop is CASSPTGGGQETQYF. CDR3 coding DNA: TGTGCCAGCTCACCCACAGGGGGTGGCCAAGAGACCCAGTACTTC.